The rows below give T cell receptor beta chains drawn from one sample of a study of blood T cell repertoires in COVID-19. Profiling relied on immunoSEQ multiplex PCR, and the TCRdb table lists in-frame clones only, not all of them. Among about 74,000 clones, around 90% were seen once, and the ten largest hold about 8.9%. Sequences were obtained from peripheral blood. Every receptor here comes from a human donor in a cohort sampled during active COVID-19. The CDR3 runs from the conserved cysteine through the conserved F or W. The order of the fields is CDR3 protein, CDR3 DNA, V gene, J gene, clone size, D gene. The D gene is left open where the match is weak. The size field is filled for only some rows; it gives once, few, many or a size class.

CDR3aa: CASSLGGLAGNNEQFF
CDR3nt: TGTGCCAGCAGCTTGGGGGGACTAGCGGGGAACAATGAGCAGTTCTTC
v_gene: TRBV11-3
j_gene: TRBJ2-1
abundance: NA
d_gene: TRBD2

CDR3aa: CASRWSCHSQHF
CDR3nt: TGTGCCAGCAGGTGGTCTTGCCACTCCCAGCATTTT
v_gene: TRBV3-1/TRBV3-2
j_gene: TRBJ1-5
abundance: NA
d_gene: NA

CDR3aa: CASSDSTGGYTF
CDR3nt: TGTGCCAGCAGCGACAGCACGGGTGGCTACACCTTC
v_gene: TRBV3-1/TRBV3-2
j_gene: TRBJ1-2
abundance: NA
d_gene: NA

CDR3aa: CAGSERSGDSPLHF
CDR3nt: TGTGCCGGCAGTGAAAGGTCAGGGGATTCACCCCTCCACTTT
v_gene: TRBV6-1
j_gene: TRBJ1-6
abundance: NA
d_gene: NA

CDR3aa: CASSLGRTVGQPQHF
CDR3nt: TGTGCCAGCAGCTTAGGGCGGACAGTGGGGCAGCCCCAGCATTTT
v_gene: TRBV7-2
j_gene: TRBJ1-5
abundance: NA
d_gene: NA

CDR3aa: CASRSTSGRFQETQYF
CDR3nt: TGTGCCAGCAGATCGACTAGCGGGAGGTTCCAAGAGACCCAGTACTTC
v_gene: TRBV6-6
j_gene: TRBJ2-5
abundance: NA
d_gene: TRBD2

CDR3aa: CASRTMSLAKNIQYF
CDR3nt: TGTGCCAGCAGAACAATGTCCCTAGCCAAAAACATTCAGTACTTC
v_gene: TRBV28
j_gene: TRBJ2-4
abundance: NA
d_gene: NA

CDR3aa: CASSPVQRKSPLHF
CDR3nt: TGTGCCAGCAGCCCCGTCCAGCGGAAGTCACCCCTCCACTTT
v_gene: TRBV28
j_gene: TRBJ1-6
abundance: NA
d_gene: NA

CDR3aa: CASSRVLFTDTQYF
CDR3nt: TGTGCCAGTAGTAGGGTACTATTCACAGATACGCAGTATTTT
v_gene: TRBV19
j_gene: TRBJ2-3
abundance: NA
d_gene: NA

CDR3aa: CASSALQGVGETQYF
CDR3nt: TGTGCCAGCAGTGCCTTACAGGGAGTAGGAGAGACCCAGTACTTC
v_gene: TRBV2
j_gene: TRBJ2-5
abundance: NA
d_gene: NA

CDR3aa: CASSIPGTGGQPQHF
CDR3nt: TGTGCCAGCAGTATACCCGGGACAGGGGGTCAGCCCCAGCATTTT
v_gene: TRBV28
j_gene: TRBJ1-5
abundance: NA
d_gene: TRBD1

CDR3aa: CASSPPDRGRVYEQYF
CDR3nt: TGCGCCAGCAGCCCCCCGGACAGGGGACGGGTTTACGAGCAGTACTTC
v_gene: TRBV4-1
j_gene: TRBJ2-7
abundance: NA
d_gene: TRBD1

CDR3aa: CASSHGGRSDEQFF
CDR3nt: TGCGCCAGCAGCCATGGCGGGAGGTCGGATGAGCAGTTCTTC
v_gene: TRBV4-1
j_gene: TRBJ2-1
abundance: NA
d_gene: TRBD2

CDR3aa: CASSIVTSGRAGTDTQYF
CDR3nt: TGTGCCAGTAGTATAGTAACTAGCGGGAGGGCCGGGACAGATACGCAGTATTTT
v_gene: TRBV19
j_gene: TRBJ2-3
abundance: few
d_gene: TRBD2

CDR3aa: CASSPHSGRSQDTQYF
CDR3nt: TGTGCCAGCAGCCCTCATAGCGGGAGAAGCCAAGATACGCAGTATTTT
v_gene: TRBV7-3
j_gene: TRBJ2-3
abundance: once
d_gene: TRBD2

CDR3aa: CASSLSPALAIHEQYF
CDR3nt: TGTGCCAGCAGTTTATCACCAGCGCTTGCTATCCACGAGCAGTACTTC
v_gene: TRBV27
j_gene: TRBJ2-7
abundance: NA
d_gene: NA

CDR3aa: CASSLARFKVNTEAFF
CDR3nt: TGTGCCAGCAGCTTGGCTAGGTTCAAAGTGAACACTGAAGCTTTCTTT
v_gene: TRBV5-6
j_gene: TRBJ1-1
abundance: NA
d_gene: NA

CDR3aa: CASSLKGTSRDF
CDR3nt: TGTGCCAGCAGTTTAAAGGGGACTAGCCGCGACTTC
v_gene: TRBV28
j_gene: TRBJ2-7
abundance: medium-sized
d_gene: TRBD2

CDR3aa: CASSLSGTGSNQPQHF
CDR3nt: TGTGCCAGCAGCCTATCAGGGACAGGGAGCAATCAGCCCCAGCATTTT
v_gene: TRBV3-1/TRBV3-2
j_gene: TRBJ1-5
abundance: NA
d_gene: TRBD1

CDR3aa: CASSLARLAGWYMGETQYF
CDR3nt: TGTGCCAGCAGCTTAGCTCGGCTAGCGGGATGGTATATGGGAGAGACCCAGTACTTC
v_gene: TRBV7-2
j_gene: TRBJ2-5
abundance: NA
d_gene: TRBD2

CDR3aa: CASSLTSLAGRYEQYF
CDR3nt: TGTGCCAGCAGCCTCACTTCCTTAGCGGGACGGTACGAGCAGTACTTC
v_gene: TRBV7-2
j_gene: TRBJ2-7
abundance: NA
d_gene: TRBD2

CDR3aa: CASSLERETPYEQYF
CDR3nt: TGTGCCAGCAGTTTGGAGCGGGAGACCCCCTACGAGCAGTACTTC
v_gene: TRBV28
j_gene: TRBJ2-7
abundance: NA
d_gene: TRBD2

CDR3aa: CASSREDRGQETQYF
CDR3nt: TGTGCCAGCAGCCGGGAAGACAGGGGGCAAGAGACCCAGTACTTC
v_gene: TRBV4-2
j_gene: TRBJ2-5
abundance: once
d_gene: TRBD1

CDR3aa: CASSSQGLYEQYF
CDR3nt: TGTGCCAGCAGCTCACAGGGTCTCTACGAGCAGTACTTC
v_gene: TRBV5-4
j_gene: TRBJ2-7
abundance: few
d_gene: NA

CDR3aa: CASSQDIGEEGKLFF
CDR3nt: TGCGCCAGCAGCCAAGACATAGGGGAGGAAGGAAAACTGTTTTTT
v_gene: TRBV4-3
j_gene: TRBJ1-4
abundance: NA
d_gene: NA

CDR3aa: CASSLVVLETQYF
CDR3nt: TGTGCCAGCAGCTTAGTAGTTTTGGAGACCCAGTACTTC
v_gene: TRBV11-2
j_gene: TRBJ2-5
abundance: NA
d_gene: NA

CDR3aa: CASSPGLAGVKSYNEQFF
CDR3nt: TGTGCCAGCAGTCCGGGACTAGCGGGAGTGAAATCCTACAATGAGCAGTTCTTC
v_gene: TRBV6-2/TRBV6-3
j_gene: TRBJ2-1
abundance: NA
d_gene: TRBD2

CDR3aa: CASSKGGSLDEQFF
CDR3nt: TGTGCCAGCAGCAAAGGCGGGAGCCTCGATGAGCAGTTCTTC
v_gene: TRBV21-1
j_gene: TRBJ2-1
abundance: NA
d_gene: NA

CDR3aa: CASSSTMGLAETQYF
CDR3nt: TGTGCCAGCAGCTCGACTATGGGACTAGCGGAGACCCAGTACTTC
v_gene: TRBV6-5
j_gene: TRBJ2-5
abundance: NA
d_gene: TRBD2

CDR3aa: CASTEGGGKGAGELFF
CDR3nt: TGTGCCAGCACCGAAGGGGGCGGGAAGGGGGCCGGGGAGCTGTTTTTT
v_gene: TRBV27
j_gene: TRBJ2-2
abundance: NA
d_gene: NA

CDR3aa: CASSLNGGRYNEQFF
CDR3nt: TGTGCCAGCAGCTTAAATGGGGGCCGCTACAATGAGCAGTTCTTC
v_gene: TRBV7-3
j_gene: TRBJ2-1
abundance: NA
d_gene: NA

CDR3aa: CASSLSRTGRGYGYTF
CDR3nt: TGTGCCAGCAGTTTATCACGGACAGGGCGAGGGTATGGCTACACCTTC
v_gene: TRBV27
j_gene: TRBJ1-2
abundance: NA
d_gene: TRBD1